Listed below are T cell receptor beta chains from one sample, sequenced in a study of response to subunit inactivated influenza vaccine. TCRdb reprocessed the RT-PCR reads via MiXCR and lists one record per CDR3 protein. The sample contains some 500,000 distinct CDR3 sequences, 16% of which appear only once. This specimen consisted of CD4+ T cells sorted from PBMCs, obtained roughly 24 months after vaccination. All receptors derive from a man aged 50-75 years who received an inactivated influenza vaccine. CDR3s include the opening cysteine and the closing phenylalanine or tryptophan. D genes are given only for firm matches. Size tells how often a clone was seen (once, few, many) or the class of an expanded clone, and some rows leave it out.

CDR3aa	CDR3nt	v_gene	d_gene	j_gene	abundance
CASSFWSSGNTIYF	TGTGCCAGCAGTTTTTGGAGCTCTGGAAACACCATATATTTT	TRBV28	-	TRBJ1-3	-
CASSLDPGTGGIGAKNIQYF	TGTGCCAGCAGCTTAGATCCCGGGACAGGGGGAATCGGGGCCAAAAACATTCAGTACTTC	TRBV11-2	TRBD1	TRBJ2-4	few
CASSLRGLVATDTQYF	TGCGCCAGCAGCCTAAGGGGACTAGTTGCCACAGATACGCAGTATTTT	TRBV4-3	TRBD2	TRBJ2-3	-
CASSESISRNTQYF	TGCGCCAGCAGTGAGTCGATCTCTAGAAATACGCAGTATTTT	TRBV10-1	-	TRBJ2-3	few
CASSLPGGLDTEAFF	TGTGCCAGCAGCTTGCCAGGGGGCTTAGACACTGAAGCTTTCTTT	TRBV7-2	TRBD1	TRBJ1-1	few
CASSIQGSYEQYF	TGCGCCAGCAGCATCCAGGGCTCCTACGAGCAGTACTTC	TRBV5-1	-	TRBJ2-7	many
CASSLWTGGWADTQYF	TGTGCCAGCAGCTTATGGACAGGGGGTTGGGCAGATACGCAGTATTTT	TRBV11-2	TRBD1	TRBJ2-3	-
CSARSGGSYGYTF	TGCAGTGCTAGATCGGGTGGATCCTATGGCTACACCTTC	TRBV20-1	-	TRBJ1-2	few
CASSPWDRGGTNEKLFF	TGTGCCAGCAGCCCCTGGGACAGGGGCGGAACTAATGAAAAACTGTTTTTT	TRBV11-2	TRBD1	TRBJ1-4	-
CASSGGLLGRTGLNEQFF	TGTGCCAGCTCCGGTGGGCTATTGGGGCGAACAGGGCTCAATGAGCAGTTCTTC	TRBV11-2	-	TRBJ2-1	-
CASSYTSGASSYNEQFF	TGTGCCAGCAGTTACACTAGCGGGGCGAGCTCCTACAATGAGCAGTTCTTC	TRBV12-3/TRBV12-4	TRBD2	TRBJ2-1	many
CASSSGQVYTGELFF	TGTGCCAGCAGCTCTGGACAGGTCTACACCGGGGAGCTGTTTTTT	TRBV7-2	TRBD1	TRBJ2-2	-
CASSEAGTSGRIQETQYF	TGTGCCAGCAGTGAAGCGGGGACTAGCGGGAGGATCCAAGAGACCCAGTACTTC	TRBV2	TRBD2	TRBJ2-5	-
CASSRQHDTGELFF	TGTGCCAGCAGCCGACAGCACGACACCGGGGAGCTGTTTTTT	TRBV12-3/TRBV12-4	-	TRBJ2-2	many
CASSYEGRQGLADTQYF	TGTGCCAGCAGTTACGAGGGTCGACAGGGCCTAGCAGATACGCAGTATTTT	TRBV6-5	TRBD1	TRBJ2-3	-
CSARDEQAASSGANVLTF	TGCAGTGCTAGAGATGAGCAGGCGGCCAGCTCTGGGGCCAACGTCCTGACTTTC	TRBV20-1	-	TRBJ2-6	few
CASSLQGARADTQYF	TGTGCCAGCAGTTTGCAGGGGGCTCGCGCAGATACGCAGTATTTT	TRBV12-3/TRBV12-4	TRBD1	TRBJ2-3	-
CASSLAGLAGARQETQYF	TGTGCCAGCAGCTTAGCGGGACTAGCGGGAGCGAGGCAAGAGACCCAGTACTTC	TRBV7-6	TRBD2	TRBJ2-5	-